The clone carrying this T cell receptor (beta chain) was counted at least ten times. Time point indicated: pre-sensitization, week 0. Treatment noted: therapeutic diphenylcyclopropenone sensitization with weekly scalp DPC. Using its own MiXCR run on the RACE reads, TCRdb lists one record per CDR3 protein. Among 85,000 to 120,000 distinct CDR3 sequences listed, roughly an eighth were seen once. The sample originates from a study of human T cells and chemical hapten exposure. CDR1 is MDHEN and CDR2 is SYDVKM in the germline V gene. The CDR3 contains 16 residues. Trimming took 7 bases from V and 1 from J; bases not matched to a gene: 9.

This chain uses TRBV28 with TRBJ1-5; TRBD1 matches at 8 bases. The source of this sequence is a woman aged 50 to 60 with alopecia areata. Some clones in this sample may be carry-over from other donors' samples. The sequences come from whole blood, collected in connection with sensitization to the hapten diphenylcyclopropenone (DPC). Here the CDR3 reads CASIYSGTGSNQPQHF. CDR3 DNA sequence: TGTGCCAGCATCTATTCCGGGACAGGAAGCAATCAGCCCCAGCATTTT. Based on the CDR3 plus reference TRBV28 and TRBJ1-5, the full variable domain is DVKVTQSSRYLVKRTGEKVFLECVQDMDHENMFWYRQDPGLGLRLIYFSYDVKMKEKGDIPEGYSVSREKKERFSLILESASTNQTSMYLCASIYSGTGSNQPQHFGDGTRLSIL.